One sample yielded the 23 T cell receptor beta chains listed below, sequenced in a study of T cell repertoires in cytomegalovirus infection. For these TCRs, the target antigens are not known. TCRdb redid the calling of the reads with MiXCR, one entry per CDR3 protein. The top ten hold roughly 73% of the sample, which has tens of thousands of distinct CDR3 sequences, 20% to 25% seen once. Here the sequenced sample was CD8+ T cells from cultured PBMCs, taken from culture after CMV antigen stimulation. These receptors originate from a human donor in good health (CMV status not recorded). Some clones in this sample may be carry-over from other donors' samples.

The rearrangement joins TRBV30 to TRBJ1-5; D is perhaps TRBD1 (6 bases). Looked up from germline, CDR1 is GTSNPN and CDR2 is SVGIG (reference sequence). V dropped 0 bases and J dropped 2 bases, with 11 bases sitting between them. CDR3 length: 15 amino acids. The CDR3 coding sequence is TGTGCCTGGAGTGTAGACCCAGGGGGCAATCAGCCCCAGCATTTT. As protein: CAWSVDPGGNQPQHF. Supplemented by reference TRBV30 and TRBJ1-5, the full variable domain reads SQTIHQWPATLVQPVGSPLSLECTVEGTSNPNLYWYRQAAGRGLQLLFYSVGIGQISSEVPQNLSASRPQDRQFILSSKKLLLSDSGFYLCAWSVDPGGNQPQHFGDGTRLSIL.

Written as DNA, the CDR3 is TGTGCCAGCAGTTACCGTCGGGGGAAGTATGAGACCCAGTACTTC. Its protein is CASSYRRGKYETQYF. The chain employs TRBV6-6 and TRBJ2-5; D possibly corresponds to TRBD2 (6 bases). V was clipped by 2 bases and J by 5 bases, with 15 bases between them. CDR3 length equals 15 residues. Germline assignment: CDR1 MNHNY and CDR2 SVGAGI (reference sequence).

This chain links TRBV7-2 with TRBJ1-1; 10 nucleotides agree with TRBD1. Germline-derived CDR1 and CDR2 are SGHTA and FQGNSA. This CDR3 is built from 14 residues. V was clipped by 5 bases and J by 6 bases; unmatched bases: 6. The CDR3 bases are TGTGCCAGCAGCGGGGACAGGGGTAGCCCTGAAGCTTTCTTT. Translating gives CASSGDRGSPEAFF.

This clonotype was seen a single time. It may be a read error: a sequence one base away is much more abundant. The V and J genes are TRBV4-1 and TRBJ1-1, with no clear D. In germline, CDR1 is MGHRA, CDR2 YSYEKL. The CDR3 runs 13 residues. Between the trimmed V and J ends, which lost 6 bases and 12 bases, there was a span of 20 bases. DNA for the CDR3: TGCGCCAGCAGGCCCTCCGGGCTCCAGAACTCTTTCTTT. This codes for CASRPSGLQNSFF.

The chain links TRBV6-2 or TRBV6-3 to TRBJ2-3; 10 nucleotides line up with TRBD1. The ends lost 10 bases at V and 4 bases at J; junction bases unmatched: 5. The germline gives CDR1 MNHEY, CDR2 SVGEGT. The CDR3 has 13 amino acids. The CDR3 is CAIGQGGADTQYF. For the CDR3, the DNA is TGTGCCATCGGACAGGGGGGCGCAGATACGCAGTATTTT.

This clonotype has only a few counts. This sequence joins TRBV7-8 and TRBJ1-1; D is unresolved. The CDR3 loop spans 14 amino acids. Germline V CDR1 and CDR2: SGHVS, FQNEAQ. V lost 1 base and J lost 0, with 6 bases in between. The CDR3 spells CASSLDPLNTEAFF. The DNA of the CDR3 is TGTGCCAGCAGCTTAGACCCCTTGAACACTGAAGCTTTCTTT.

The table lists this clonotype with many counts. The V and J genes are TRBV24-1 and TRBJ2-1; maybe TRBD1 (6 bases). V shed 5 bases and J shed 9 bases, with 13 bases lying between them. The CDR3 is 13 amino acids. Germline lookup yields CDR1 KGHDR and CDR2 SFDVKD. CDR3 DNA: TGTGCCACCAGTGGGGTAGGACAGTCTGAGCAGTTCTTC. Its translation is CATSGVGQSEQFF.

This clonotype appeared a few times. The V and J genes are TRBV6-5 and TRBJ1-1, with 10 positions matching TRBD1. V shed 5 bases, J shed 5 bases, and the junction held 5 bases outside the gene matches. CDR1 and CDR2 from the germline V gene are MNHEY and SVGAGI. CDR3 size: 14 residues. This chain's CDR3 is CASSRQGAWTEAFF. Here the CDR3 DNA reads TGTGCCAGCAGTCGACAGGGGGCCTGGACTGAAGCTTTCTTT.

The chain has TRBV15 and TRBJ1-1; D gene unclear. Between the trimmed V and J ends, which lost 0 bases and 0 bases, there was a span of 8 bases. Germline CDR1 reads LNHNV; CDR2 reads YYDKDF (reference sequence). The CDR3 spans 15 residues. In nucleotides, the CDR3 is TGTGCCACCAGCAGAGATAGGAATCTGAACACTGAAGCTTTCTTT. It yields the protein CATSRDRNLNTEAFF.

The CDR3 DNA reads TGCGCCAGCAGCACTTATCCCAAAGGCGAGACCCAGTACTTC. Its protein is CASSTYPKGETQYF. The rearrangement uses TRBV4-1 and TRBJ2-5; unclear D gene. V lost 5 bases and J lost 5, with 15 bases in between. The CDR3 has 14 residues. Germline-derived CDR1 and CDR2 are MGHRA and YSYEKL.

This clonotype was counted a few times. This rearrangement joins TRBV6-2 or TRBV6-3 to TRBJ1-4; D remains unclear. V lost 4 bases and J 2 bases, leaving 8 bases between the germline ends. The CDR3 totals 14 residues. The germline V gene encodes CDR1 MNHEY and CDR2 SVGEGT. The CDR3: CASSSSRTNEKLFF. In nucleotides, the CDR3 is TGTGCCAGCAGTTCCTCGAGGACTAATGAAAAACTGTTTTTT.

This clonotype is large in the sample. This sequence joins TRBV7-8 and TRBJ2-7, with D unclear. Trimming pared 1 base from V and 5 bases from J, leaving 12 bases between. CDR1 is SGHVS and CDR2 is FQNEAQ in the germline V gene. The length of the CDR3 is 14 residues. The CDR3: CASSLEGTHNEQYF. Written as DNA, the CDR3 is TGTGCCAGCAGCTTAGAGGGTACTCACAACGAGCAGTACTTC.

The CDR3 sequence is CASSVSGTGGPNYGYTF. CDR3 nucleotide sequence: TGTGCCAGCAGCGTATCCGGGACAGGGGGGCCTAACTATGGCTACACCTTC. The J gene is TRBJ1-2, the V gene TRBV7-2, with TRBD1 identical over 11 bases. The CDR3 sequence is 17 residues long. Germline CDR1 SGHTA, CDR2 FQGNSA. V shed 5 bases, J shed 0 bases, and the junction held 8 bases outside the gene matches.

This clonotype has more than one count but fewer than ten. This is likely a read error, given that the CDR3 carries no conserved phenylalanine or tryptophan at its end. The limits of the CDR3 on the DNA are not certain, so only TCRdb's listed CDR3 is given. This chain uses TRBV7-6 with TRBJ1-1. Germline V CDR1 and CDR2: SGHVS, FNYEAQ. The length of the CDR3 is 10 amino acids, counting both ends. CDR3 in amino acids: CASSFPLALG.

The CDR3 protein is CAISSSDNSYEQYF. DNA for the CDR3: TGTGCCATCAGTTCCTCGGACAACTCCTACGAGCAGTACTTC. The chain couples TRBV10-3 to TRBJ2-7; D might be TRBD1 (5 bases). Germline-derived CDR1 and CDR2 are ENHRY and SYGVKD. The CDR3 sequence is 14 residues long. V was shortened by 5 bases and J by 0 bases, with 11 bases between the two germline ends.

The V and J genes are TRBV7-9 and TRBJ2-7; 8 bases match TRBD1. The CDR3 spans 15 residues. Germline V gives CDR1 SEHNR, CDR2 FQNEAQ (reference sequence). Germline trimming cut 1 base from V and 2 bases from J; bases unmatched to any gene: 4. The DNA of the CDR3 is TGTGCCAGCAGCTTAGGGACAGGGCTGGCCTACGAGCAGTACTTC. Encoded protein: CASSLGTGLAYEQYF.

In its sample, this clonotype was seen a few times. V usage is TRBV7-2 and J usage is TRBJ2-1; 8 bases align to TRBD1. The V gene's germline CDR1 is SGHTA and CDR2 FQGNSA. Trimming took 1 base from V and 5 from J; bases not matched to a gene: 7. This CDR3 comprises 16 residues. CDR3 region: CASSLVWDRLNNEQFF. Written as DNA, the CDR3 is TGTGCCAGCAGCTTAGTGTGGGACAGGTTAAACAATGAGCAGTTCTTC.

This clonotype came up many times. The J gene is TRBJ2-1, the V gene TRBV12-3 or TRBV12-4; D unresolved. V lost 5 bases and J 1 base, leaving 12 bases between the germline ends. The CDR3 covers 15 residues. Written as DNA, the CDR3 is TGTGCCAGCAGTGTAGACACAATGTCCTACAATGAGCAGTTCTTC. Amino acids: CASSVDTMSYNEQFF.

The gene calls are TRBV11-2 and TRBJ2-7; 9 nucleotides align to TRBD1. J gave up 3 bases and V 5 bases, and 8 bases lay outside the gene matches. CDR3 length: 15 residues. CDR1 is SGHAT, CDR2 FQNNGV, per germline. This CDR3 reads CASSHPGTGIYEQYF. Here the CDR3 DNA reads TGTGCCAGCAGCCATCCCGGGACAGGGATCTACGAGCAGTACTTC.

The rearrangement joins TRBV7-2 to TRBJ2-2; D might be TRBD2 (6 bases). From germline, CDR1 is SGHTA and CDR2 FQGNSA. The CDR3 totals 15 residues. Trimming cost V 0 bases and J 6 bases, with 11 bases left between them. CDR3 protein: CASSLAMGGAGELFF. CDR3 sequence (DNA): TGTGCCAGCAGCTTAGCCATGGGCGGGGCCGGGGAGCTGTTTTTT.

In this sample, this clonotype turned up a few times. The chain is built from TRBV12-3 or TRBV12-4 and TRBJ1-5; D not resolved. This CDR3 is 13 amino acids long. Trimming cost V 5 bases and J 7 bases, with 12 bases left between them. The CDR3 coding sequence is TGTGCCAGCAGTACTCTTGAGGGACAGCCCCAGCATTTT. Protein sequence: CASSTLEGQPQHF.

This clonotype has only a few counts. This chain links TRBV7-9 with TRBJ1-1; the match to TRBD1 covers 11 bases. Germline CDR1 and CDR2: SEHNR and FQNEAQ (reference sequence). V trimming: 1 base; J trimming: 1 base; junction bases outside the gene matches: 8. The CDR3 contains 18 residues. CDR3 DNA sequence: TGTGCCAGCAGCTTAGGCGGACAGGGGGCGATAACGAACACTGAAGCTTTCTTT. Translation: CASSLGGQGAITNTEAFF.

This clonotype was seen only a few times. The CDR3 spells CATSRDLEANTGELFF. In DNA, the CDR3 is TGTGCCACCAGCAGAGATCTAGAAGCTAACACCGGGGAGCTGTTTTTT. The chain couples TRBV15 to TRBJ2-2, with no clear D. V was pared by 0 bases and J by 2 bases, with 10 bases between. In germline, CDR1 is LNHNV, CDR2 YYDKDF (reference sequence). CDR3 size: 16 residues. Full variable domain (outside the CDR3, taken from reference TRBV15 and TRBJ2-2): DAMVIQNPRYQVTQFGKPVTLSCSQTLNHNVMYWYQQKSSQAPKLLFHYYDKDFNNEADTPDNFQSRRPNTSFCFLDIRSPGLGDTAMYLCATSRDLEANTGELFFGEGSRLTVL.